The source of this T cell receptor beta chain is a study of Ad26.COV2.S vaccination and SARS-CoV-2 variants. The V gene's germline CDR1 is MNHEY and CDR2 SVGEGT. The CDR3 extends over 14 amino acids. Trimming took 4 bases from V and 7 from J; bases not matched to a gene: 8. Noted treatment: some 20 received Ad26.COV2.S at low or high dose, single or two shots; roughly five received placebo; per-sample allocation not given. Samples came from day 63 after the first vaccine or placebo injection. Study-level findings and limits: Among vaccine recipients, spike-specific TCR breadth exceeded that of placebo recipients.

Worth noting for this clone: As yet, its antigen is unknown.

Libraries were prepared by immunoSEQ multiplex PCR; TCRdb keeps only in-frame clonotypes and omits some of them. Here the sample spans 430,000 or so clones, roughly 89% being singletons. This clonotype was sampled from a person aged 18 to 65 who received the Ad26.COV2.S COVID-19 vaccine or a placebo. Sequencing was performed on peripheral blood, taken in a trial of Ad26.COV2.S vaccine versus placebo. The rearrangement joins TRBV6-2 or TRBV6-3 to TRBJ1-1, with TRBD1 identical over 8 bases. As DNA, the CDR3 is TGTGCCAGCAGTTCGGACAGGGACTGGGGTGAAGCTTTCTTT. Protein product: CASSSDRDWGEAFF.